This T cell receptor beta chain was observed in a study of blood T cell repertoires in COVID-19. Study overall: COVID-19 samples, acute and convalescent, were from the United States, Italy and Spain.

Only in-frame clones appear in the TCRdb table, and some are missing; sequencing was by immunoSEQ multiplex PCR. This repertoire shows fewer than 250,000 clones, 90% to 95% found once; its top ten account for 0.65% to 0.85%. Those enrolled in Seattle joined during active infection and were followed longitudinally afterward. V trimming: 7 bases; J trimming: 8 bases; junction bases outside the gene matches: 11. This CDR3 is 15 amino acids long. Germline CDR1 reads SGHNT; CDR2 reads YYREEE (reference sequence). The rearrangement joins TRBV5-4 to TRBJ1-4, with 10 positions matching TRBD1. This sequence originates from a man aged 60 to 75 with COVID-19, enrolled during active disease. The sample consisted of peripheral blood. The CDR3 DNA follows: TGTGCCAGCTCCAGACAGGGGGCGCTGGTGGAAAAACTGTTTTTT. This gives the protein CASSRQGALVEKLFF.